This T cell receptor beta chain was documented in a study of CD8 T cells in ankylosing spondylitis (dated 2017 in TCRdb). Regarding the research as a whole: The study set out to find disease-linked TCR variants by profiling T cell receptor beta repertoires in ankylosing spondylitis patients and healthy donors. The full study cohort was made up of about 25 ankylosing spondylitis patients and some 100 healthy donors. Peripheral blood was sampled, and synovial fluid was also collected from ankylosing spondylitis patients. Points the paper makes about the study in general: Some motif variants had previously been reported in the synovial fluid and blood of reactive arthritis patients, which suggests shared mechanisms of disease initiation. A TCR beta motif of several highly homologous amino acid variants appeared characteristic of blood from ankylosing spondylitis patients. A CD8+ phenotype was shown by the disease-linked clones, which were found at relatively low frequencies in peripheral blood. The disease-linked clones were reported to be significantly enriched in matched synovial fluid samples from ankylosing spondylitis patients.

Trimming costs V 4 bases and J 5 bases, and their ends lie 11 bases apart. The germline V gene (reference sequence) yields SEHNR for CDR1 and FQNEAQ for CDR2. The CDR3 goes from the cysteine to the phenylalanine over 13 residues. Of all the DNA, just the CDR3 is kept, 39 bases in frame from base 1. This clonotype was detected only once. Its antigen is currently not known. Per-base qualities were not stored, and no clone one base away is much larger. Data came from an Illumina HiSeq 2500. Quantitative 5'-RACE with molecular barcodes was used to prepare TCR beta libraries. In the source study's methods: A new computational method, built on a probabilistic model of VDJ rearrangement, was used to identify disease-linked TCR variants. TCRdb trimmed the raw reads at Q25, called clones with MiXCR and kept productive beta chains. Every entry covers one CDR3 protein and lists the most common genes and DNA from its rows. TCRdb, not the original authors, processed these V and J calls. The sample table shows approximately 250,000 distinct CDR3 sequences, and roughly a third are seen once. The ten largest clones add up to around 4.5% of the sample.

The sequence joins TRBV7-9 to TRBJ2-5, with no reliable assignment of the D segment. The sequencing sample was made of blood, either unsorted or a sorted T cell fraction (not recorded which). The clonotype was recovered from a male donor with ankylosing spondylitis or in good health (not recorded which). The bases read TGTGCCAGCAGCTCTAAGGGTATGGAGACCCAGTACTTC. It translates to CASSSKGMETQYF.